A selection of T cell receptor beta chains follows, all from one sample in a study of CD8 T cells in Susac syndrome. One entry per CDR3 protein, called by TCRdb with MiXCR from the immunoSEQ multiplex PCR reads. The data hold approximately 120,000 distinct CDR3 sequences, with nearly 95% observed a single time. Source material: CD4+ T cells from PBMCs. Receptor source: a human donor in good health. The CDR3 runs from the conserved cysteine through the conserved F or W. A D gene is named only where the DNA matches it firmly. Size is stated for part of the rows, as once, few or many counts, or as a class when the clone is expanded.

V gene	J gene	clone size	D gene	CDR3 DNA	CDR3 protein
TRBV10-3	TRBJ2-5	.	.	TGTGCCATCAGCGGATTGGAACAAGAGACCCAGTACTTC	CAISGLEQETQYF
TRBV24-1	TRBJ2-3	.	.	TGTGCCACCTCTTTAACAGGGTCGGAAGATACGCAGTATTTT	CATSLTGSEDTQYF
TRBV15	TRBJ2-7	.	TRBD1	TGTGCCACCAGCAGGCGGGGGACAGGGAGCTACGAGCAGTACTTC	CATSRRGTGSYEQYF
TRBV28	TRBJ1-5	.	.	TGTGCCAGCAGTTTATGGGGGGGTTCCAATCAGCCCCAGCATTTT	CASSLWGGSNQPQHF
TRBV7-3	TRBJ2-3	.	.	TGTGCCAGCAGCTTATTCTCCGGGAGTATACCAGATACGCAGTATTTT	CASSLFSGSIPDTQYF
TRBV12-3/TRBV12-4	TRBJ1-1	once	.	TGTGCCAGCAGTGGGAAGGTCTCCCACAATGAAGCTTTCTTT	CASSGKVSHNEAFF
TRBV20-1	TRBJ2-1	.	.	TGCAGTGCTAGAGAGATAGGGGACAATGAGCAGTTCTTC	CSAREIGDNEQFF
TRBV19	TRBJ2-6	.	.	TGTGCCAGTATAGGAGGCTCTGGGGCCAACGTCCTGACTTTC	CASIGGSGANVLTF
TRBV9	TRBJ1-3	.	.	TGTGCCAGCAGCGTGGAGGGGGGGGGAAACACCATATATTTT	CASSVEGGGNTIYF
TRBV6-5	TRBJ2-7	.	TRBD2	TGTGCCAGCAGTTCCGGACTAGCGGGACGAGGCGAGCAGTACTTC	CASSSGLAGRGEQYF
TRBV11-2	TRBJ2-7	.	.	TGTGCCAGCAGCTTACACATAGCCTACGAGCAGTACTTC	CASSLHIAYEQYF
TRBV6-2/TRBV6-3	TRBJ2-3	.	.	TGTGCCAGCAGTTGGGTCGCAGATACGCAGTATTTT	CASSWVADTQYF
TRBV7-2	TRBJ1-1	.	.	TGTGCCAGCAGCCACGGGAGGGGGGAATACACTGAAGCTTTCTTT	CASSHGRGEYTEAFF
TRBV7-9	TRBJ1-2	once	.	TGTGCCAGCAGCCCCGACCAGGGTTACGGCTACACCTTC	CASSPDQGYGYTF
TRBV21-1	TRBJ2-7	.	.	TGTGCCAGCAGCGCGCACCGGACCGCTAGCTCCTACGAGCAGTACTTC	CASSAHRTASSYEQYF